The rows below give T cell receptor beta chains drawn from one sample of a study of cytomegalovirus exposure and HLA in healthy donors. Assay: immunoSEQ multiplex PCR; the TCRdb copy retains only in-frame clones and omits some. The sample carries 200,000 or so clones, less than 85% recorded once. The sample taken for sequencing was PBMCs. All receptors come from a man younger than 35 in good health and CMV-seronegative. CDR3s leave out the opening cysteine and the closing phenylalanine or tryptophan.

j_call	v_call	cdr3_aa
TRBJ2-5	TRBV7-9	ASSFPPWTPEGETQY
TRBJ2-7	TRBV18	ASSRQNAGTGDSPSYEQY
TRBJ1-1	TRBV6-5	ASRGQQAF
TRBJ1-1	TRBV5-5	ASSGGTGFPEAF
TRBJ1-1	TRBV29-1	SVEVGQSNEAF
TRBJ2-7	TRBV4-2	ASSQDGTAYEQY
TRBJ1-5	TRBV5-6	ASSLWGGGQPQH
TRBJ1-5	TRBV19	ASSIENGTVEVQPQH
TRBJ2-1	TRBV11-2	ASSPGYNEQF
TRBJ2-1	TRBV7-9	ASSLVILDSDNEQF
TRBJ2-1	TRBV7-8	ASSLAGGGLAGGPGQF
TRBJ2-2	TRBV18	ASSLQSSGNTGELF
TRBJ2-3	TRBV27	ASRGLAGFTDTQY
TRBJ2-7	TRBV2	ASSPGLNSYEQY
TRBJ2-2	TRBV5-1	ASSPTENTGELF
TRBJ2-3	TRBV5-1	ASSWAAGTDTQY
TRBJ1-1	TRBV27	ASRGDRANTEAF
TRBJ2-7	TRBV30	AWSVRRANYEQY
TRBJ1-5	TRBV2	ASSDGFNQPQH
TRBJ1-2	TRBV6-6	ASSPTQRYGYT
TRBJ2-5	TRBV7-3	ASSLRDGGETQY
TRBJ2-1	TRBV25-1	ASSTLAGGREEQF
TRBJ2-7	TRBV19	ASSTRLAGAFYEQY
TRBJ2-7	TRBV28	ASSLLREQY
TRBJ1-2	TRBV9	ASSATVGGVVNGYT
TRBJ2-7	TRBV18	ASSPLLAGDDEQY
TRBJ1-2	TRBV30	AWSDQGDGYT